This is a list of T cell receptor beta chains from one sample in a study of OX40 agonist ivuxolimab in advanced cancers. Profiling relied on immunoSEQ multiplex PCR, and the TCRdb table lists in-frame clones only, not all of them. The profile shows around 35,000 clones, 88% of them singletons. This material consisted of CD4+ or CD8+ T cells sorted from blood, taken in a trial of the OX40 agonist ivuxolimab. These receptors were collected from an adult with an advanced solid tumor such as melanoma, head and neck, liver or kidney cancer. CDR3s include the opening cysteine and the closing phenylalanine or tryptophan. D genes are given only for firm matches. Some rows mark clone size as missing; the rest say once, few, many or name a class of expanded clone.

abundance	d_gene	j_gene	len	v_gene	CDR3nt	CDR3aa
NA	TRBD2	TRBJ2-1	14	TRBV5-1	TGCGCCAGCAGGAGTAGCGGGATTTACAATGAGCAGTTCTTC	CASRSSGIYNEQFF
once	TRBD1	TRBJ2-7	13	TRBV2	TGTGCCAGCAGTGGGGACAGTGCCTACGAGCAGTACTTC	CASSGDSAYEQYF
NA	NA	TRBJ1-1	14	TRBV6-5	TGTGCCAGCAGACCCGGGGGGGCGACCACTGAAGCTTTCTTT	CASRPGGATTEAFF
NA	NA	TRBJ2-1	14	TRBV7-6	TGTGCCAGCAGCTTAGCGAGGGAGAGGAATGAGCAGTTCTTC	CASSLARERNEQFF
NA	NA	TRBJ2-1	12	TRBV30	TGTGCCTGGCGGACCGACATCAATGAGCAGTTCTTC	CAWRTDINEQFF
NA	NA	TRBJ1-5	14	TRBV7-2	TGTGCCAGCAGCTTATTTCCGGGGCGTCAGCCCCAGCATTTT	CASSLFPGRQPQHF
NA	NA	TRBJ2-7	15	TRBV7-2	TGTGCCAGCAGCGTAGAATCAGGGGTTGCGGGGGAGCAGTACTTC	CASSVESGVAGEQYF
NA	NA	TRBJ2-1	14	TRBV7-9	TGTGCCAGCACCCCCCGTGGGGTCGACAATGAGCAGTTCTTC	CASTPRGVDNEQFF
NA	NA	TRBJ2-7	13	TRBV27	TGTGCCAGCAGTTTGAGGGACGGTTACGAGCAGTACTTC	CASSLRDGYEQYF
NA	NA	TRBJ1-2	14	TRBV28	TGTGCCAGCAGTTTTCGACAGCAACACTATGGCTACACCTTC	CASSFRQQHYGYTF
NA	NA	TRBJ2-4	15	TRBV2	TGTGCCAGCACCCAGGACGGCCTAGCCAAAAACATTCAGTACTTC	CASTQDGLAKNIQYF
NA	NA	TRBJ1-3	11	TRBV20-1	TGCAGTGCTAGAAAGGGAAACACCATATATTTT	CSARKGNTIYF
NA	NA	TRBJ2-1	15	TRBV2	TGTGCCAGCAGACTAGCTCCTACTTGGGGGAATGAGCAGTTCTTC	CASRLAPTWGNEQFF
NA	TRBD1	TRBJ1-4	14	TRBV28	TGTGCCAGCCGGGGTACAGGGGGGCCTGAAAAACTGTTTTTT	CASRGTGGPEKLFF